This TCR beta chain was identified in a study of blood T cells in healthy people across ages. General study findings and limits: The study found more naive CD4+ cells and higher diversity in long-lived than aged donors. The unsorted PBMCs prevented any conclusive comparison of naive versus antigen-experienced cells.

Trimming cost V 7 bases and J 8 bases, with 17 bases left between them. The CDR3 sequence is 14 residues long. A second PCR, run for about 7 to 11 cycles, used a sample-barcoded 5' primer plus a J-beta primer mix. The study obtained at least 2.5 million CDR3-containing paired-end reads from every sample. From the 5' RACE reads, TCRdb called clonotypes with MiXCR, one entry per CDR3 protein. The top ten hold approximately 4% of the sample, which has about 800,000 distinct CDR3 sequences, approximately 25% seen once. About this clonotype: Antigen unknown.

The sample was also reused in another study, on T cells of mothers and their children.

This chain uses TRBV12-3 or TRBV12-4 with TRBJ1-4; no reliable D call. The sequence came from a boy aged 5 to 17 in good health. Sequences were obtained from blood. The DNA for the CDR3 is TGTGCCAGCACCCGAGGGAGGGATGGGGAAAAACTGTTTTTT. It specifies CASTRGRDGEKLFF.